Below, 25 T cell receptor beta chains from the same sample are listed, as sequenced in a study of blood T cells in healthy people across ages. The second PCR ran about 6 to 12 cycles with a sample-barcoded 5' primer and J-beta primers. TCRdb independently ran MiXCR on the 5' RACE reads; one entry per CDR3 protein. The sample has over 550,000 distinct CDR3 sequences; approximately 30% are singletons. The source material was blood. Receptor source: a woman older than 75 in good health.

This clonotype came up many times. The chain joins TRBV27 to TRBJ1-6; D gene ambiguous. Germline CDR1 reads MNHEY; CDR2 reads SMNVEV (reference sequence). Between the trimmed V and J ends, which lost 8 bases and 7 bases, there was a span of 15 bases. This CDR3 is 14 amino acids long. CDR3 sequence reads: CASRPRSENSPLHF. The CDR3 coding sequence is TGTGCCAGCCGACCTCGATCAGAGAATTCACCCCTCCACTTT.

The rearrangement joins TRBV6-1 to TRBJ1-3; a weak D match, TRBD1 (6 bases). V lost 8 bases, J lost 2 bases, and 16 bases lay in between. Germline CDR1 MNHNS, CDR2 SASEGT. The CDR3 totals 15 residues. The CDR3 DNA sequence: TGTGCCAGCCTTCCTACCGGGGGCGCTGGAAACACCATATATTTT. Translated, it gives CASLPTGGAGNTIYF.

In this sample, this clonotype turned up many times. The chain employs TRBV27 and TRBJ1-1; the match to TRBD1 covers 10 bases. Germline-derived CDR1 and CDR2 are MNHEY and SMNVEV (reference sequence). V was clipped by 3 bases and J by 3 bases; unmatched bases: 1. The CDR3 loop spans 14 amino acids. The CDR3 loop reads CASSFGTGDTEAFF. Here the CDR3 DNA reads TGTGCCAGCAGTTTCGGGACAGGGGACACTGAAGCTTTCTTT.

Concerning this clonotype itself: A read error may explain this, as a much larger clone is one base away. The chain employs TRBV29-1 and TRBJ1-4; 7 nucleotides line up with TRBD1. The CDR3 spans 14 residues. In germline, CDR1 is SQVTM, CDR2 ANQGSEA. CDR3 amino acids: CSVGQTGIMEKRFF. As DNA, the CDR3 is TGCAGCGTCGGGCAGACAGGGATCATGGAAAAACGGTTTTTT.

This clonotype was seen at least ten times. Just one base apart from a much larger clone, this may be a read error. This chain connects TRBV10-3 to TRBJ2-1, with TRBD2 matching over 12 bases. TRBJ2-7 explains the end of the DNA better; the J call may be wrong. The CDR3 contains 17 residues. Per the germline V gene, CDR1 is ENHRY and CDR2 is SYGVKD. CDR3 region: CAISASSGGVRYNEQYF. In nucleotides, the CDR3 is TGTGCCATCAGTGCGTCTAGCGGGGGGGTCCGTTACAATGAGCAGTACTTC.

Worth noting for this clonotype: The junction and the germline gene differ at one end; a read error may be behind it. The genes are TRBV19 and TRBJ1-5; 9 bases are a match to TRBD1. The germline CDR1 and CDR2 sequences are LNHDA and SQIVND (reference sequence). The CDR3 spans 13 residues. The CDR3 sequence: CVSSTGGWQPQHF. For the CDR3, the DNA is TGTGTCAGTAGTACAGGGGGCTGGCAGCCCCAGCATTTT.

In this sample, this clonotype turned up a few times. The CDR3 DNA reads TGCGCCAGCAGTGAGTCAAGGAGGGAAACTTTCTTT. Protein: CASSESRRETFF. The rearrangement joins TRBV10-2 to TRBJ1-1, with D unresolved. Germline values: CDR1 WSHSY, CDR2 SAAADI. The CDR3 is 12 amino acids. The V end was cut by 0 bases, the J end by 12 bases, with 11 bases between.

The chain uses TRBV6-2 or TRBV6-3 and TRBJ1-5; weak D call: TRBD1 (6 bases). The V gene's germline CDR1 is MNHEY and CDR2 SVGEGT. Trimming left V 6 bases short and J 7 bases short, with 19 bases between. The CDR3 loop spans 15 amino acids. The CDR3 reads CASSLNEQGGQPQHF. As DNA, the CDR3 is TGTGCCAGCAGCCTCAACGAACAGGGAGGACAGCCCCAGCATTTT.

The chain joins TRBV5-1 to TRBJ2-1; the match to TRBD1 covers 8 bases. Germline CDR1 SGHRS, CDR2 YFSETQ. After removal of 0 bases from V and 3 bases from J, the junction contained 5 bases not matched to a gene. This CDR3 has 16 residues. The CDR3: CASSLGAGGFYNEQFF. DNA for the CDR3: TGCGCCAGCAGCTTGGGGGCAGGGGGCTTCTACAATGAGCAGTTCTTC.

This clonotype was counted ten times or more. For the CDR3, the DNA is TGTGCTAGTGGTTTGGCCCTCACAGGGGGCCAAAACTATGGCTACACCTTC. Translation gives CASGLALTGGQNYGYTF. The chain joins TRBV12-5 to TRBJ1-2, with 9 nucleotides matching TRBD1. The length of the CDR3 is 17 residues. CDR1 and CDR2 from the germline V gene are LGHNT and FRNRAP. The V segment lost 1 base and the J segment 2 bases; nucleotides outside the gene matches: 8.

This clonotype occurred many times. One end of the junction does not line up with germline, which may come from a read error. The chain has TRBV7-2 and TRBJ2-1; D not resolved. Looked up from germline, CDR1 is SGHTA and CDR2 is FQGNSA. This CDR3 has 15 residues. In DNA form, the CDR3 reads TGTGCCAGCAGCTTAGTGGCGTCTTCCTTCAATGAGCAGTTCTTC. This codes for CASSLVASSFNEQFF.

The chain combines TRBV5-1 with TRBJ2-5, with TRBD1 matching 7 bases. The J call is doubtful: the DNA matches TRBJ2-7 better. The length of the CDR3 is 14 residues. CDR1 and CDR2 (germline): SGHRS, YFSETQ. The CDR3 protein is CASSDVQGYYEQYF. The CDR3 DNA is TGCGCCAGCAGCGACGTACAGGGGTACTACGAGCAGTACTTC.

This clonotype was recorded at least ten times. The rearrangement uses TRBV20-1 and TRBJ2-4; 12 bases map to TRBD1. Germline-derived CDR1 and CDR2 are DFQATT and SNEGSKA (reference sequence). The CDR3 length is 17 residues. Unmatched junction bases numbered 10, after V lost 6 bases and J lost 1 base. The CDR3 sequence is CSAASGQGAGAKNIQYF. The CDR3 nucleotides read TGCAGTGCGGCCTCGGGACAGGGGGCAGGGGCCAAAAACATTCAGTACTTC.

This clonotype was counted at least ten times. A much larger clone differs from this one at a single base, so this may be a read error. The V gene is TRBV7-2, the J gene TRBJ2-5; the D gene is possibly TRBD2 (5 bases). Germline V gene data show CDR1 as SGHTA and CDR2 as FQGNSA. The CDR3 contains 9 residues. The DNA for the CDR3 is TGTATTGTCCGGGATGAGCAGTACTTC. Translating gives CIVRDEQYF. Variable domain in full (rest from reference TRBV7-2 and TRBJ2-5): GAGVSQSPSNKVTEKGKDVELRCDPISGHTALYWYRQSLGQGLEFLIYFQGNSAPDKSGLPSDRFSAERTGGSVSTLTIQRTQQEDSAVYLCIVRDEQYFGPGTRLLVL.

This clonotype showed up just a few times. J is TRBJ2-4 and V is TRBV19; D gene uncertain. This CDR3 is built from 14 residues. V shed 3 bases and J shed 0 bases, with 6 bases lying between them. Germline V gene sequence: CDR1 LNHDA, CDR2 SQIVND (reference sequence). The CDR3 protein is CASSIEPAKNIQYF. The CDR3 DNA follows: TGTGCCAGTAGTATTGAGCCAGCCAAAAACATTCAGTACTTC.

Many counts were recorded for this clonotype. This chain connects TRBV20-1 to TRBJ2-7; TRBD2 matches 9 bases. The germline V gene has CDR1 DFQATT and CDR2 SNEGSKA (reference sequence). V dropped 1 base and J dropped 1; count of bases not matched to a gene: 2. CDR3 length: 14 amino acids. For the CDR3, the DNA is TGCAGTGCTAGAGCTCTAGCGGGGTCCTACGAGCAGTACTTC. Residues: CSARALAGSYEQYF.

This clonotype was picked up a small number of times. With a much larger clone just one base away, this may be a read error. The rearrangement links TRBV29-1 to TRBJ1-2; perhaps TRBD1 as D (5 bases). CDR1 and CDR2 from the germline V gene are SQVTM and ANQGSEA. This CDR3 is built from 10 residues. CDR3 residues: CNVGGNGYTF. CDR3 DNA: TGCAACGTCGGGGGAAATGGCTACACCTTC.

This clonotype occurred once. The V gene is TRBV7-9, the J gene TRBJ2-7; D may be TRBD1 (5 bases). The J call may be incorrect, as the DNA end agrees better with TRBJ2-5. Germline-derived CDR1 and CDR2 are SEHNR and FQNEAQ (reference sequence). This CDR3 spans 16 amino acids. The CDR3 DNA is TGTGCCAGCAGCTTAGTTAGCCAGGGCGCAGGAGAGACCCAGTACTTC. It yields the protein CASSLVSQGAGETQYF.

This rearrangement joins TRBV5-1 to TRBJ1-2; a possible D gene is TRBD1 (6 bases). The CDR3 covers 15 residues. Germline assignment: CDR1 SGHRS and CDR2 YFSETQ. Trimming took off 5 bases at V and 4 bases at J, with 18 bases between the two ends. As DNA, the CDR3 is TGCGCCAGCAGGCCTTCCCGGGACAACGGCTATGGCTACACCTTC. It is translated as CASRPSRDNGYGYTF.

The chain combines TRBV20-1 with TRBJ1-6; 8 bases agree with TRBD1. The V gene's germline CDR1 is DFQATT and CDR2 SNEGSKA (reference sequence). The CDR3 contains 13 residues. J was trimmed by 7 bases and V by 6 bases; bases with no gene match: 5. Written as DNA, the CDR3 is TGCAGTGCAACGGGACAGGCCAATTCACCCCTCCACTTT. Translated: CSATGQANSPLHF.

The sample holds a few counts of this clonotype. The CDR3 sequence is CASSGGDRVTATEAFF. DNA for the CDR3: TGCGCCAGCAGCGGAGGGGACAGGGTGACTGCCACTGAAGCTTTCTTT. The J gene is TRBJ1-1, the V gene TRBV5-1, with 9 bases identical to TRBD1. Germline values: CDR1 SGHRS, CDR2 YFSETQ. J was trimmed by 4 bases and V by 4 bases; bases with no gene match: 11. This CDR3 region has 16 residues. Drawing the rest from reference TRBV5-1 and TRBJ1-1, the complete variable domain is KAGVTQTPRYLIKTRGQQVTLSCSPISGHRSVSWYQQTPGQGLQFLFEYFSETQRNKGNFPGRFSGRQFSNSRSEMNVSTLELGDSALYLCASSGGDRVTATEAFFGQGTRLTVV.

This sequence joins TRBV15 and TRBJ2-7, with TRBD2 matching over 9 bases. CDR3 length equals 18 residues. The ends lost 2 bases at V and 2 bases at J; junction bases unmatched: 13. Germline loops: CDR1 LNHNV, CDR2 YYDKDF (reference sequence). The CDR3: CATSRTHSGRSSAYEQYF. The CDR3 nucleotides read TGTGCCACCAGCAGAACACATAGCGGGAGATCCTCTGCCTACGAGCAGTACTTC.

Many counts were recorded for this clonotype. The V gene is TRBV20-1, the J gene TRBJ2-5; TRBD2 agrees at 13 bases. Trimming took 2 bases from V and 4 from J; bases not matched to a gene: 1. Germline V lookup: CDR1 DFQATT, CDR2 SNEGSKA (reference sequence). The CDR3 covers 14 residues. This CDR3 reads CSARRLAGGETQYF. The CDR3 DNA reads TGCAGTGCTAGAAGACTAGCGGGGGGAGAGACCCAGTACTTC.

This clonotype was counted only a few times. V is TRBV4-3 and J is TRBJ2-2; D remains unclear. CDR1 is LGHNA, CDR2 YSLEER, per germline. V dropped 0 bases and J dropped 0 bases, with 8 bases sitting between them. The CDR3 is 16 residues long. The CDR3 bases are TGCGCCAGCAGCCAAGATAGGGTAGCGAACACCGGGGAGCTGTTTTTT. Translated, it gives CASSQDRVANTGELFF.

This chain joins TRBV19 and TRBJ2-1; TRBD1 or TRBD2 may be the D gene (5 bases each). The CDR3 runs 15 residues. Trimming shortened V by 2 bases and J by 10 bases, and 18 bases separated the two germline ends. The V gene's germline CDR1 is LNHDA and CDR2 SQIVND (reference sequence). CDR3 bases: TGTGCCAGTAGTATATGGCGCGAGGGACCCTACGAGCAGTTCTTC. Translated, it gives CASSIWREGPYEQFF.